This entry features one T cell receptor beta chain sequence. The antigen is not known. In the PCR, 60 Vbeta and 13 Jbeta primers were used. Clones were sequenced by immunoSEQ multiplex PCR, and TCRdb holds only the in-frame ones, with some missing. The sample consists of 95,000 to 150,000 clones, approximately 15% of them appearing once. V shed 2 bases, J shed 9 bases, and the junction held 5 bases outside the gene matches. Germline V lookup: CDR1 SEHNR, CDR2 FQNEAQ (reference sequence). The length of the CDR3 is 15 residues. The data belong to a study of cytomegalovirus exposure and HLA in healthy donors. Study findings and constraints: Sequencing depth roughly uniform across donors was assumed in presence/absence analyses. TCR sequences were mostly rare, though some public TCRs occurred in many donors. Later analysis reportedly placed an Asian-associated ancestry cluster below the roughly 630-donor mean in N-insertions.

The source is a woman aged 18-29 years in good health and CMV-seronegative. This chain uses TRBV7-9 with TRBJ2-1, with 12 bases lining up with TRBD2. Sequenced: PBMCs. In nucleotides, the CDR3 is TGTGCCAGCAGCTTACTAGCGGGAGGGCCAATTGAGCAGTTCTTC. Amino acid sequence: CASSLLAGGPIEQFF.